This paragraph covers one TCR beta chain sequence. What it binds is unknown. This same CDR3 is encoded by further DNA sequences in the sample. Extracted RNA was reverse transcribed into cDNA, the sequencing template. Repertoires were generated with immunoSEQ multiplex PCR, while TCRdb's copy carries only in-frame clones and drops some. This table holds 120,000 or so clones, 40% to 55% found once. Cell sorting on a FACSAria was used to separate CD4+ and CD8+ T cells from the PBMCs. The data were obtained in a study of CD8+ T cells in alopecia areata. General study points: Besides other cells, scalp samples also yield sequences of resident alphabeta T cells from normal skin. Lesional scalp exceeded normal scalp in clonality, especially in alopecia totalis/universalis.

Germline lookup yields CDR1 SQVTM and CDR2 ANQGSEA. Trimming pared 5 bases from V and 0 bases from J, leaving 8 bases between. The CDR3 has 12 residues. The receptor was isolated from a human donor with alopecia areata. The sample taken for sequencing was NKG2D-low CD8+ T cells sorted from blood. The chain recombines TRBV29-1 with TRBJ2-7, with D possibly matching TRBD2 (5 bases). The CDR3 loop is CSVSRDSYEQYF. As DNA, the CDR3 is TGCAGCGTTAGCCGGGACTCCTACGAGCAGTACTTC.